This TCR beta chain was sequenced for a study of T cells in Graves' hyperthyroidism and ophthalmopathy. Amplified regions were TCR beta CDR3 sequences from RNA transcripts. The study used the HTBI primer set for a first-round RT-PCR of the TCR CDR3. TCRdb recomputed calls from the multiplex PCR reads with MiXCR, one row per CDR3 protein. The data contain around 500,000 distinct CDR3 sequences, under 15% of them singletons. The CDR3 totals 13 residues. V was trimmed by 1 base and J by 5 bases, leaving 8 bases between them. Germline-derived CDR1 and CDR2 are MGHRA and YSYEKL. Study-wide results and caveats: Ophthalmopathy could be told apart from stable hyperthyroidism with a 13 V-J model. Blood also showed most of the thyroid clonotypes that were expanded above 0.001. A median around six months before onset, the model predicted ophthalmopathy.

This clonotype showed up just a few times. Its antigen remains unknown. An absence of ophthalmopathy progression within 18 months meant stable Graves' hyperthyroidism. The material sequenced was blood. The TCR originated in a woman in her late teens or twenties with Graves' hyperthyroidism. This chain uses TRBV4-1 with TRBJ1-1; unclear D gene. CDR3 in DNA: TGCGCCAGCAGCCAAGGGGTTAGGACTGAAGCTTTCTTT. Its protein product is CASSQGVRTEAFF.